This T cell receptor beta chain emerged from a study of shared clonotypes between healthy human individuals (dated by TCRdb to the early 2020s). In terms of the full investigation: The cohort comprised two women and a few men aged 18 to 49 years. Each donor's leukapheresis produced roughly between roughly 0.9 and 9 billion PBMCs. The study deeply sequenced blood TCR repertoires of about five healthy adults to estimate repertoire size and the extent of clonotype sharing between individuals. Different laboratories and diverse techniques were used to prepare libraries and sequence TCR repertoires, to increase sequencing depth and limit assay-specific biases. Overall study results and their limits: Sampling was limited to blood, and TCR repertoires in tissue likely differ from TCR repertoires in blood. Because the study included a small number of donors, the genetic and exposure-history diversity represented was limited. Pairwise subsampling led to the expectation that sequencing depth would affect the degree of clonotype sharing among donors.

Healthy HIV-negative adults with no recently reported acute infections or vaccinations were included as donors. Only Caucasian adults living in Nashville, Tennessee, USA were represented among the donors. For unsorted samples, about 90 million PBMCs were counted and genomic DNA was extracted with the QIAamp DNA Blood Mini kit. Blood was obtained by leukapheresis, after which PBMCs were separated by Ficoll-Histopaque density gradient centrifugation and cryopreserved in liquid nitrogen vapor phase. Regarding this clone: The clone's antigen remains unknown. No much larger clone exists at a distance of one base, and base qualities are not known.

In the germline V gene (reference sequence), CDR1 corresponds to LNHDA and CDR2 to SQIVND. V is clipped by 8 bases and J by 3 bases, and the sequence between their germline boundaries is 19 bases long. There are 15 amino acids in the CDR3, from cysteine to phenylalanine inclusive. The CDR3 DNA has 45 bases and is translated from base 1. TCR CDR3 regions were amplified from genomic DNA by multiplex PCR using the deep immunoSEQ assay. Genomic DNA extracted from each cell subset was distributed evenly over all wells of several immunoSEQ 96-well plates, and each plate served as one replicate. For unsorted PBMC, roughly 330 ng of genomic DNA, equivalent to around 30,000 T cell genomes, went into each replicate PCR. Ten immunoSEQ deep assay plates were used to sequence the unsorted PBMC genomic DNA. Purified libraries were measured with a Qubit 3.0 fluorometer, size-checked on a Bioanalyzer 2100, and measured again with the KAPA Library Quantification kit. Each immunoSEQ 96-well plate was sequenced on its own single-read 150-cycle Illumina NextSeq 550 flow cell. The original pipeline was this. Because only junctional sequences without quality scores were contained in the immunoSEQ output, filtering matching that applied to full-length reads could not be performed. To assign V/J genes and CDR3, sequences were annotated against IMGT germline references using PyIR, a Python wrapper for IgBLAST v1.9. Any read was removed if the V/J assignment was weak (E-value above 1e-6), the CDR3 was missing, or the read contained stop codons, out-of-frame junctions, or ambiguous translated residues. V3J clonotypes were defined as sequences sharing the same inferred V gene, J gene, and CDR3 amino acid sequence. The percentage overlap between two repertoires was calculated by dividing the number of shared unique clonotypes by the size of the smaller repertoire. Repertoire richness was assessed with RTK rarefaction, the Chao1 estimator, and Recon v2.1 estimates of unobserved clonotypes. As stored in TCRdb, this immuneACCESS dataset retains in-frame rearrangements with V and J assigned. A fraction of the clones does not appear; measured against another copy, unresolved V genes explain less than half of the discrepancy, and the remainder lacks a known reason. V and J calls and clone size follow that table, whereas D and trimming were derived from the DNA. The sample has about 560,000 clones on record, around three quarters of them singletons. Jointly, the top ten make up around 12% of the sample.

The chain was built from TRBV19 and TRBJ1-2, with a tentative D gene TRBD1 over 6 matching bases. This receptor was taken from a woman between 35 and 50 years old in good health. Some clones in this sample may be carry-over from other donors' samples. Sequencing was carried out using PBMCs. The CDR3 in this case is CASRFIQQGDYGYTF. The DNA is TGTGCCAGTCGATTTATCCAACAGGGTGACTATGGCTACACCTTC.